The sequence of this TCR beta chain was determined in a study of OX40 agonist ivuxolimab in advanced cancers. Overall study context: Ivuxolimab, an antibody that agonizes OX40 (CD134), was administered to the patients.

The protocol was immunoSEQ multiplex PCR, while the TCRdb copy is restricted to in-frame clones and leaves out a portion. The data contain about 89,000 clones, 85% to 95% of them seen just once; the ten biggest clones take up roughly 0.27%. This receptor was obtained from an adult with an advanced solid tumor such as melanoma, head and neck, liver or kidney cancer. Sample: CD4+ or CD8+ T cells sorted from blood, taken in a trial of the OX40 agonist ivuxolimab.

For the CDR3, the DNA is TGTGCCAGCAGCCTCGAGGGGGGCACTGAAGCTTTCTTT. This sequence encodes CASSLEGGTEAFF. The rearrangement links TRBV6-5 to TRBJ1-1; D perhaps matches TRBD1 (6 bases). Germline CDR1 is MNHEY and CDR2 is SVGAGI. The CDR3 loop spans 13 amino acids. V gave up 6 bases and J gave up 4 bases, with 12 bases separating them.